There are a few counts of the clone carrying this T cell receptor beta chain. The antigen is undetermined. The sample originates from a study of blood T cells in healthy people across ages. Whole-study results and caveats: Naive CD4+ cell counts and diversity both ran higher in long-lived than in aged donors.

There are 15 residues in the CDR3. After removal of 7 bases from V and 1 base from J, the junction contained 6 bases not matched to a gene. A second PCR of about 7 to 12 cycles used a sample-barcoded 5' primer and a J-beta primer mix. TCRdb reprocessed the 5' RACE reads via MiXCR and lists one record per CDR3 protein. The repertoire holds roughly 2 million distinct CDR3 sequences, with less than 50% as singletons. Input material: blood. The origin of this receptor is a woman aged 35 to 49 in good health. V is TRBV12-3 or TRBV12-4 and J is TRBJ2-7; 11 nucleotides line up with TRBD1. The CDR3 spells CASTWGTGGSYEQYF. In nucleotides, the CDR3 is TGTGCCAGCACCTGGGGGACAGGGGGTTCCTACGAGCAGTACTTC.